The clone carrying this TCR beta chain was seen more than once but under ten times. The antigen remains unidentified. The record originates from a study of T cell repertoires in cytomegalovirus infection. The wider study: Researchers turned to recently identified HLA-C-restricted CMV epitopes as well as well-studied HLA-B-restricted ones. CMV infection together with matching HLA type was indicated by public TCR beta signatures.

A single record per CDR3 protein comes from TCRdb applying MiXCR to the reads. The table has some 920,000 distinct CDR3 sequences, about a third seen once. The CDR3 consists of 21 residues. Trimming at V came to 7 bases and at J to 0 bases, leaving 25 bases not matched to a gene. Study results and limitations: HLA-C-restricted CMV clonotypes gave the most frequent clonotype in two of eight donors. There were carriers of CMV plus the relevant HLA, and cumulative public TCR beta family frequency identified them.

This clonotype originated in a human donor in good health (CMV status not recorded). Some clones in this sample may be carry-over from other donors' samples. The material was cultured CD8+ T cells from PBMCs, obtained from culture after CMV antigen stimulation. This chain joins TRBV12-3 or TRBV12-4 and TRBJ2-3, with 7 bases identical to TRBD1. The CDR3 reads CASINAGSDRKSQTSTDTQYF. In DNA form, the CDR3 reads TGTGCCAGCATTAATGCTGGTTCGGACAGGAAAAGTCAAACTAGCACAGATACGCAGTATTTT.